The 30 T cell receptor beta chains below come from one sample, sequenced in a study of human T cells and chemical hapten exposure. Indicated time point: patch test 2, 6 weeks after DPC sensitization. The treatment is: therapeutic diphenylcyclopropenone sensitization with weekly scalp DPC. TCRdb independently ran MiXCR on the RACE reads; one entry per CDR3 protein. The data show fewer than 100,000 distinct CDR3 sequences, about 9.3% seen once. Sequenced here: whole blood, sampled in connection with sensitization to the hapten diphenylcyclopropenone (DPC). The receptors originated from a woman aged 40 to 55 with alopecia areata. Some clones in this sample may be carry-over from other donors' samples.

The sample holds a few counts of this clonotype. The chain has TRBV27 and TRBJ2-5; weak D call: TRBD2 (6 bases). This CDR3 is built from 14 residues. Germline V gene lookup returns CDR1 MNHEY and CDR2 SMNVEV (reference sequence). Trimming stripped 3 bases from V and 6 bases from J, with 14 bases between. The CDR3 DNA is TGTGCCAGCAGTTTTGTAAGCGGCGGGAAGACCCAGTACTTC. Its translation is CASSFVSGGKTQYF.

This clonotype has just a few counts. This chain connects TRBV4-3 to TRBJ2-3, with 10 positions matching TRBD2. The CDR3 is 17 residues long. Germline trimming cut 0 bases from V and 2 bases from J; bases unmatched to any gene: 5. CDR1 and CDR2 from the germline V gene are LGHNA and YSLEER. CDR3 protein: CASSQDQLAGPTDTQYF. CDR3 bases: TGCGCCAGCAGCCAAGATCAACTAGCGGGGCCCACAGATACGCAGTATTTT.

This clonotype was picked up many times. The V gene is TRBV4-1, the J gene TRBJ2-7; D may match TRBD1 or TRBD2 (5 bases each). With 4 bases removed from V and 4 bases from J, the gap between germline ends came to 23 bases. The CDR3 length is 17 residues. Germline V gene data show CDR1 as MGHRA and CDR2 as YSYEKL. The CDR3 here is CASSRAATEGPSYEQYF. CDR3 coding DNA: TGCGCCAGCAGCCGGGCAGCAACCGAGGGGCCTTCTTACGAGCAGTACTTC.

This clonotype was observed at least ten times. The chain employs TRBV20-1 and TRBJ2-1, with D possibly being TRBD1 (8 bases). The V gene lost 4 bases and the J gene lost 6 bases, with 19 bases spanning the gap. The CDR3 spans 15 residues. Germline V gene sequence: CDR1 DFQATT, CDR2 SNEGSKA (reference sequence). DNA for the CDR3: TGCAGTGCTACGACAGGACAGGGAGGGAGCAATGAGCAGTTCTTC. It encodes CSATTGQGGSNEQFF.

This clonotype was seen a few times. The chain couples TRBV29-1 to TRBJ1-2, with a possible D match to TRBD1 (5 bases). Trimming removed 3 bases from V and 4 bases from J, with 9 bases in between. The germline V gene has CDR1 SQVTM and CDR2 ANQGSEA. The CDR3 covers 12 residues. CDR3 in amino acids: CSVDKGLYGYTF. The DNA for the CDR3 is TGCAGCGTTGATAAGGGACTCTATGGCTACACCTTC.

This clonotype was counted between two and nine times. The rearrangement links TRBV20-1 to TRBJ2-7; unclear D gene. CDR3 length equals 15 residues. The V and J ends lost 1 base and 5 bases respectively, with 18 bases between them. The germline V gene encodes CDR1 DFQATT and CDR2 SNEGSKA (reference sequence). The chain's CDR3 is CSARGSRQSAHEQYF. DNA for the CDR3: TGCAGTGCTAGAGGCTCGCGTCAATCAGCTCACGAGCAGTACTTC.

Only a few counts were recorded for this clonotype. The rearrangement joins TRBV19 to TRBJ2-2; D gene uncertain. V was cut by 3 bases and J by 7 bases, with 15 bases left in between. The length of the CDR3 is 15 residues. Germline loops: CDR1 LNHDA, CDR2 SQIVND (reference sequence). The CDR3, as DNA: TGTGCCAGTAGTATTTATAAGGGCGTCGGCGGGGAGCTGTTTTTT. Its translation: CASSIYKGVGGELFF. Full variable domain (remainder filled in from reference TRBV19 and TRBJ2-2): DGGITQSPKYLFRKEGQNVTLSCEQNLNHDAMYWYRQDPGQGLRLIYYSQIVNDFQKGDIAEGYSVSREKKESFPLTVTSAQKNPTAFYLCASSIYKGVGGELFFGEGSRLTVL.

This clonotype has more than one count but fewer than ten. The chain's CDR3 is CASSVRTGAEVSGANVLTF. CDR3 nucleotide sequence: TGTGCCAGCAGTGTCAGGACAGGGGCCGAAGTCTCTGGGGCCAACGTCCTGACTTTC. This chain connects TRBV2 to TRBJ2-6, with 9 bases matching TRBD1. The J segment lost 0 bases and the V segment lost 4 bases, leaving 10 bases of the junction unmatched. The CDR3 has 19 amino acids. Looked up from germline, CDR1 is SNHLY and CDR2 is FYNNEI.

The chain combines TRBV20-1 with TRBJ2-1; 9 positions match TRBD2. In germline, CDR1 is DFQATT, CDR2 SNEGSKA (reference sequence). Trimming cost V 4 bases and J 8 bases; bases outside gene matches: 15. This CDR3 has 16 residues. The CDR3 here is CSATTTGTSRPHEQFF. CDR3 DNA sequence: TGCAGTGCTACGACGACTGGGACTAGCAGACCCCATGAGCAGTTCTTC.

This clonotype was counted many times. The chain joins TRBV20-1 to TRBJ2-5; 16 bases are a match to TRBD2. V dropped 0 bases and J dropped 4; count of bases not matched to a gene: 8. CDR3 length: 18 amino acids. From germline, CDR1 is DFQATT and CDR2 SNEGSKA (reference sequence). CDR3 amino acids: CSAREGTSGRAPRETQYF. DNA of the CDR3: TGCAGTGCTAGAGAGGGGACTAGCGGGAGGGCCCCGCGAGAGACCCAGTACTTC.

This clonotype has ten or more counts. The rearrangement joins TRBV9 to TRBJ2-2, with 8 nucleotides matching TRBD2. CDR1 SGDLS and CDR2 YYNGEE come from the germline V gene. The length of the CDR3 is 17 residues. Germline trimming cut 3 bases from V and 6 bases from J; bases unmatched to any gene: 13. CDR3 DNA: TGTGCCAGCAGCGCCCCCGCGGGAGGTTCGGGTGCCGGGGAGCTGTTTTTT. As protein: CASSAPAGGSGAGELFF.

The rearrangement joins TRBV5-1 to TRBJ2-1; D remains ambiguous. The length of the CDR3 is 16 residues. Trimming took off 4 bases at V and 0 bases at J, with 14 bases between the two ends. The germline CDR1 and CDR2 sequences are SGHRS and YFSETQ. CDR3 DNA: TGCGCCAGCAGCCTACTGGGCCTCGACTCCTACAATGAGCAGTTCTTC. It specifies CASSLLGLDSYNEQFF.

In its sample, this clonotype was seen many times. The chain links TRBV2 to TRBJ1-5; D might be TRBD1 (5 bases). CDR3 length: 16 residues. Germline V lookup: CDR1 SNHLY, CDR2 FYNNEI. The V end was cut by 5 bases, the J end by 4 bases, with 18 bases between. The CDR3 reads CASSPNAGVGNQPQHF. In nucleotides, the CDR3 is TGTGCCAGCAGTCCAAATGCGGGGGTAGGGAATCAGCCCCAGCATTTT.

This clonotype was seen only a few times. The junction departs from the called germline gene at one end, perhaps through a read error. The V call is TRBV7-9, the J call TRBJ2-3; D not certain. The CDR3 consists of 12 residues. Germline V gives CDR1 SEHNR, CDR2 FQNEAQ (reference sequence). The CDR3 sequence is CASSQDTAPPLF. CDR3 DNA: TGTGCCAGCAGCCAAGACACGGCCCCCCCACTTTTT.

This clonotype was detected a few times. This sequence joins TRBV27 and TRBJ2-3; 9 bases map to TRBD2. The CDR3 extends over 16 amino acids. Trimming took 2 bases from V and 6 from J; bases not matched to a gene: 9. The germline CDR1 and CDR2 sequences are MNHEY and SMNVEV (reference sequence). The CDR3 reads CASSLSAGGDRDTQYF. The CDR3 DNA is TGTGCCAGCAGTTTAAGTGCGGGAGGGGACCGTGATACGCAGTATTTT.

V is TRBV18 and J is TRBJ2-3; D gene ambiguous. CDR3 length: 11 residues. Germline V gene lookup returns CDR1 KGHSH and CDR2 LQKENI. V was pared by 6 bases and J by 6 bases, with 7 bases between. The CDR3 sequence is CASSNGDTQYF. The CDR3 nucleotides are TGTGCCAGCTCTAACGGGGATACGCAGTATTTT.

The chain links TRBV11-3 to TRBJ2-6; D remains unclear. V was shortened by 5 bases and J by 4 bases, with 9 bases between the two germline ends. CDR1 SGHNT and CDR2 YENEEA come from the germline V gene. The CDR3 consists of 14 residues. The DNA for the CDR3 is TGTGCCAGCAGCCCCTTCTCCGGGGCCAACGTCCTGACTTTC. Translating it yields CASSPFSGANVLTF.

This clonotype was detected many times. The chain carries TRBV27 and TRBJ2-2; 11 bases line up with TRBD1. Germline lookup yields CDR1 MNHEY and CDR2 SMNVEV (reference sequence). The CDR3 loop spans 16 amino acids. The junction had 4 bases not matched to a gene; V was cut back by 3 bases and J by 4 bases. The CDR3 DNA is TGTGCCAGCAGTTTTGGGACAGGGGGAGCCACCGGGGAGCTGTTTTTT. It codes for CASSFGTGGATGELFF.

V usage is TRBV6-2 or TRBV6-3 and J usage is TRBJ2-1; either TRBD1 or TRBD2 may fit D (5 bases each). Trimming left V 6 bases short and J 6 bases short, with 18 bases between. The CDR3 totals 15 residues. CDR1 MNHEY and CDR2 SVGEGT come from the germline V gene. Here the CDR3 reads CASRRAGTGLNEQFF. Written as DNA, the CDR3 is TGTGCCAGCAGGAGAGCCGGGACGGGGCTCAATGAGCAGTTCTTC.

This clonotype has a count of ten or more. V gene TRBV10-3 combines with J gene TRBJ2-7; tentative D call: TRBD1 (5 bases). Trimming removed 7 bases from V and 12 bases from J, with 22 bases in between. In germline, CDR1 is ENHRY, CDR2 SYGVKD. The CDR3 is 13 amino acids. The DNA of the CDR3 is TGTGCCATCAAGCGATCGGACAATCCTTTGCTGTACTTC. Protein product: CAIKRSDNPLLYF.

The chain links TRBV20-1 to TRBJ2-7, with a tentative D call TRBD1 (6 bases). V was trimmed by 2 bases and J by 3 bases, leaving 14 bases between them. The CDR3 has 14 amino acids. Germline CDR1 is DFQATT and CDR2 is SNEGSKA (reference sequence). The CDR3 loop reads CSARSRDNYYEQYF. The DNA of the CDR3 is TGCAGTGCTAGAAGTCGGGACAACTACTACGAGCAGTACTTC.

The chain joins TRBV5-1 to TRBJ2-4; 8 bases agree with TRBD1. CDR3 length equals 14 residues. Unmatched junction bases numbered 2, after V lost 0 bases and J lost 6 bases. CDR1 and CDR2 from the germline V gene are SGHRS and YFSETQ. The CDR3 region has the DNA TGCGCCAGCAGCTTGGCAGGGGGCCTAAACATTCAGTACTTC. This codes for CASSLAGGLNIQYF.

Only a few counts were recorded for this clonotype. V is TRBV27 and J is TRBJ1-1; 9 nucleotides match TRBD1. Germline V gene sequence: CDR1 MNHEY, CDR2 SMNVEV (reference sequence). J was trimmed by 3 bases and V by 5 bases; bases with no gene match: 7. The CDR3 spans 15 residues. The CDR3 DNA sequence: TGTGCCAGCAGTCGTCACAGGGGGCTGGACACTGAAGCTTTCTTT. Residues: CASSRHRGLDTEAFF.

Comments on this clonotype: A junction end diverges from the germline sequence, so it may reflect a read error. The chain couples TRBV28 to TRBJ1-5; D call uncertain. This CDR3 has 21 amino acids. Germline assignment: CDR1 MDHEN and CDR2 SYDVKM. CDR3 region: CVSSLSIFRLGGAYSNQPQHF. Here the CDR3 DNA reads TGTGTCAGCAGTCTATCCATATTCCGTCTTGGCGGTGCTTATAGCAATCAGCCCCAGCATTTT.

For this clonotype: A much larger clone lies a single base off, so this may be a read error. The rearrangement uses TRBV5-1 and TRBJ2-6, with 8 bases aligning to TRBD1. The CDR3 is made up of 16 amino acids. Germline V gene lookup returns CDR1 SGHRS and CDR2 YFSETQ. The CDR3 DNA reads TGCGTCAGCAGCAGGACAGGGACCTCTGGGGCCAACGTCCTGACTTTC. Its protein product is CVSSRTGTSGANVLTF.

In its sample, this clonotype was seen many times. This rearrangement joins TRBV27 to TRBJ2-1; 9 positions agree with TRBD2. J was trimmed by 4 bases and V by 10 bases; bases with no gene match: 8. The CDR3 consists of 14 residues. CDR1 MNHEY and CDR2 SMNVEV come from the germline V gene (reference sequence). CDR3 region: CATSNAGGYNEQFF. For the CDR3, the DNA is TGTGCCACCTCCAATGCGGGAGGGTACAATGAGCAGTTCTTC.

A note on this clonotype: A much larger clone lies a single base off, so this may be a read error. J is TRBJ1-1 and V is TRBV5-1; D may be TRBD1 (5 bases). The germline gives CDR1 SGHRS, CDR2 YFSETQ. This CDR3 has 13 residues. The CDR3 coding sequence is TGCGCCAACAGCTTACCGGGGGACACTGAAGCTTTCTTT. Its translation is CANSLPGDTEAFF.

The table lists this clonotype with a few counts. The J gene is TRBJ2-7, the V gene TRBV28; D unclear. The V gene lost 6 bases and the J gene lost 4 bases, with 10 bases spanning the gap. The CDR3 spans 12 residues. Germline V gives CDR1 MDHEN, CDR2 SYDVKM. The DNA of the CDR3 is TGTGCCAGCAGAAGGACCATGTACGAGCAGTACTTC. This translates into CASRRTMYEQYF.

This chain's CDR3 is CSVWSGFSGPETQYF. CDR3 DNA sequence: TGCAGCGTCTGGTCGGGCTTTAGCGGGCCGGAGACCCAGTACTTC. The genes are TRBV29-1 and TRBJ2-5; 7 nucleotides agree with TRBD2. Trimming at V came to 6 bases and at J to 5 bases, leaving 15 bases not matched to a gene. There are 15 residues in the CDR3. CDR1 is SQVTM and CDR2 is ANQGSEA in the germline V gene.

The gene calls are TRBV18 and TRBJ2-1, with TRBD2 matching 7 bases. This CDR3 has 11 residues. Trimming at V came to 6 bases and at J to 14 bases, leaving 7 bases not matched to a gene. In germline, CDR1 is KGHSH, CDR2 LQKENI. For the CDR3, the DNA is TGTGCCAGCTCGAGCGGGGACCAGGAGTTCTTC. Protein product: CASSSGDQEFF.